This is a list of T cell receptor beta chains from one sample in a study of cytomegalovirus exposure and HLA in healthy donors. Sequencing used immunoSEQ multiplex PCR; TCRdb keeps in-frame clones, though not all of them. This table holds 150,000 to 200,000 clones, about 81% found once. What was sequenced was PBMCs. These receptors were taken from a woman aged 50 to 60 in good health and CMV-seropositive. Each CDR3 is given with its conserved first and last residue. D genes are given only for firm matches. Clone size is shown for a subset of rows, as once, few, many or a class of expanded clone.

cdr3_nt: TGTGCCAGCAGTCGAGCCCGGGATACGCAGTATTTT
cdr3_aa: CASSRARDTQYF
clone_size: NA
v_call: TRBV7-8
j_call: TRBJ2-3
d_call: NA

cdr3_nt: TGTGCCAGCAGTTTATGGGCTAGCGGGAGGATGCCAGATACGCAGTATTTT
cdr3_aa: CASSLWASGRMPDTQYF
clone_size: NA
v_call: TRBV28
j_call: TRBJ2-3
d_call: TRBD2

cdr3_nt: TGTGCCAGCGCCGGGGCAGGGGCTGGCTACGAGCAGTACTTC
cdr3_aa: CASAGAGAGYEQYF
clone_size: NA
v_call: TRBV6-1
j_call: TRBJ2-7
d_call: NA

cdr3_nt: TGTGCCAGCAGCTTTAGGGGTAATTCACCCCTCCACTTT
cdr3_aa: CASSFRGNSPLHF
clone_size: NA
v_call: TRBV7-2
j_call: TRBJ1-6
d_call: NA

cdr3_nt: TGCGCCAGCAGCCAAGTTCCGGGGTTAGGTGGCTACACCTTC
cdr3_aa: CASSQVPGLGGYTF
clone_size: few
v_call: TRBV4-1
j_call: TRBJ1-2
d_call: NA

cdr3_nt: TGTGCCAGCACTTACCGGGCAACTAATGAAAAACTGTTTTTT
cdr3_aa: CASTYRATNEKLFF
clone_size: NA
v_call: TRBV2
j_call: TRBJ1-4
d_call: NA

cdr3_nt: TGCGCCAGCAGACCACTAGCGGGAGCCTACAATGAGCAGTTCTTC
cdr3_aa: CASRPLAGAYNEQFF
clone_size: few
v_call: TRBV4-1
j_call: TRBJ2-1
d_call: TRBD2

cdr3_nt: TGTGCCAGCAGTTCCCTTCTCAGAGAGACCCAGTACTTC
cdr3_aa: CASSSLLRETQYF
clone_size: NA
v_call: TRBV28
j_call: TRBJ2-5
d_call: NA

cdr3_nt: TGTGCCAGCAGTTTACCGGTCTCCTACGAGCAGTACTTC
cdr3_aa: CASSLPVSYEQYF
clone_size: few
v_call: TRBV28
j_call: TRBJ2-7
d_call: NA

cdr3_nt: TGCGCCAGCAGTCCAGTAGCGGGCCTTCTCTACAATGAGCAGTTCTTC
cdr3_aa: CASSPVAGLLYNEQFF
clone_size: once
v_call: TRBV5-1
j_call: TRBJ2-1
d_call: TRBD2

cdr3_nt: TGTGCCAGCAAACCCGTCCGACAGGGGGACACTGAAGCTTTCTTT
cdr3_aa: CASKPVRQGDTEAFF
clone_size: NA
v_call: TRBV6-5
j_call: TRBJ1-1
d_call: TRBD1

cdr3_nt: TGTGCCAGCAGTTCGACTAGCGGGAGTTGGGGTTTGGAGACAGATACGCAGTATTTT
cdr3_aa: CASSSTSGSWGLETDTQYF
clone_size: once
v_call: TRBV7-3
j_call: TRBJ2-3
d_call: TRBD2

cdr3_nt: TGCGCCAGCAGCCTCAGGACTAGCCTAACCCTGCGGGACATTCAGTACTTC
cdr3_aa: CASSLRTSLTLRDIQYF
clone_size: few
v_call: TRBV4-1
j_call: TRBJ2-4
d_call: TRBD2

cdr3_nt: TGTGCCAGCAGCCCCGGGACTAGCGGCTACAATGAGCAGTTCTTC
cdr3_aa: CASSPGTSGYNEQFF
clone_size: NA
v_call: TRBV7-9
j_call: TRBJ2-1
d_call: TRBD2

cdr3_nt: TGTGCCAGCAGCTTGGTATTGGCAGGGCTTGTCTACAATGAGCAGTTCTTC
cdr3_aa: CASSLVLAGLVYNEQFF
clone_size: once
v_call: TRBV5-6
j_call: TRBJ2-1
d_call: NA

cdr3_nt: TGTGCCAGCAGCCCTACAGGGCCGAAGGGCGAGCAGTACTTC
cdr3_aa: CASSPTGPKGEQYF
clone_size: NA
v_call: TRBV11-2
j_call: TRBJ2-7
d_call: NA

cdr3_nt: TGTGCCAGCAGCCTACTAGACAGGGAGCAGTACTTC
cdr3_aa: CASSLLDREQYF
clone_size: NA
v_call: TRBV5-6
j_call: TRBJ2-7
d_call: NA

cdr3_nt: TGTGCCCTCAACCAGCCGGGACAGTCCAACTATGGCTACACCTTC
cdr3_aa: CALNQPGQSNYGYTF
clone_size: NA
v_call: TRBV6-1
j_call: TRBJ1-2
d_call: TRBD1

cdr3_nt: TGTGCCAGCAGCCCAAGTGGCAGGGCTAACTATGGCTACACCTTC
cdr3_aa: CASSPSGRANYGYTF
clone_size: NA
v_call: TRBV7-8
j_call: TRBJ1-2
d_call: NA

cdr3_nt: TGCGCCAGCAGCTTTAAGGGGGTCTCCTACAATGAGCAGTTCTTC
cdr3_aa: CASSFKGVSYNEQFF
clone_size: NA
v_call: TRBV5-1
j_call: TRBJ2-1
d_call: NA

cdr3_nt: TGTGCCACCAGCTTCGGCGGGACAGTAGACTACGAGCAGTACTTC
cdr3_aa: CATSFGGTVDYEQYF
clone_size: NA
v_call: TRBV15
j_call: TRBJ2-7
d_call: NA

cdr3_nt: TGTGCCAGCAGCCCATCCGAGCAGTACTTC
cdr3_aa: CASSPSEQYF
clone_size: NA
v_call: TRBV7-3
j_call: TRBJ2-7
d_call: NA

cdr3_nt: TGTGCCAGCAGTCGCCGGGACAGAGCCTGGGGGACCCAGTACTTC
cdr3_aa: CASSRRDRAWGTQYF
clone_size: NA
v_call: TRBV28
j_call: TRBJ2-5
d_call: TRBD1

cdr3_nt: TGTGCCTGGAGTGGGACAGGGAGCCTCCTCGGGGCCAACGTCCTGACTTTC
cdr3_aa: CAWSGTGSLLGANVLTF
clone_size: NA
v_call: TRBV30
j_call: TRBJ2-6
d_call: TRBD1

cdr3_nt: TGTGCCAGCAGTTACGCCCGGGGGGGCGCCTACGAGCAGTACTTC
cdr3_aa: CASSYARGGAYEQYF
clone_size: few
v_call: TRBV6-6
j_call: TRBJ2-7
d_call: TRBD2

cdr3_nt: TGTGCCAGCAGCTTAGACGGGGGGCGCGGGGACTATGGCTACACCTTC
cdr3_aa: CASSLDGGRGDYGYTF
clone_size: NA
v_call: TRBV11-2
j_call: TRBJ1-2
d_call: NA

cdr3_nt: TGTGCCGGAACTAGCGGGAGCACAGATACGCAGTATTTT
cdr3_aa: CAGTSGSTDTQYF
clone_size: few
v_call: TRBV7-9
j_call: TRBJ2-3
d_call: TRBD2

cdr3_nt: TGTGCCAGCAGTACGCCCGGGACAGGCTACGAGCAGTACTTC
cdr3_aa: CASSTPGTGYEQYF
clone_size: NA
v_call: TRBV2
j_call: TRBJ2-7
d_call: TRBD1

cdr3_nt: TGTGCCATCAGCGTTACTAGCGTCCGCTCCTACGAGCAGTACTTC
cdr3_aa: CAISVTSVRSYEQYF
clone_size: once
v_call: TRBV10-3
j_call: TRBJ2-7
d_call: TRBD2

cdr3_nt: TGTGCCAGCAGCCCGCGACAGATCGTCTATGGCTACACCTTC
cdr3_aa: CASSPRQIVYGYTF
clone_size: NA
v_call: TRBV7-2
j_call: TRBJ1-2
d_call: NA

cdr3_nt: TGTGCCAGCAGCTTAGCGCCAGGGGACATGAACACTGAAGCTTTCTTT
cdr3_aa: CASSLAPGDMNTEAFF
clone_size: NA
v_call: TRBV7-8
j_call: TRBJ1-1
d_call: NA

cdr3_nt: TGCGCCAGCAGCTTGGCCACGGGAAACGAGCAGTACTTC
cdr3_aa: CASSLATGNEQYF
clone_size: NA
v_call: TRBV5-1
j_call: TRBJ2-7
d_call: NA

cdr3_nt: TGTGCCAGCAGCTTTACGAGGGAGACCCAGTACTTC
cdr3_aa: CASSFTRETQYF
clone_size: few
v_call: TRBV7-9
j_call: TRBJ2-5
d_call: NA

cdr3_nt: TGTGCCAGCAGTCGGGACAGGACCTACGAGCAGTACTTC
cdr3_aa: CASSRDRTYEQYF
clone_size: few
v_call: TRBV28
j_call: TRBJ2-7
d_call: TRBD1

cdr3_nt: TGTGCCAGTAGTATCTATCCCAGCAATCAGCCCCAGCATTTT
cdr3_aa: CASSIYPSNQPQHF
clone_size: NA
v_call: TRBV19
j_call: TRBJ1-5
d_call: NA